The sequence of this T cell receptor (beta chain) was determined in a study of blood T cell repertoires in COVID-19. Study at large: Sample material is recorded as cDNA or gDNA derived from T cells, B-cell-depleted T cells, or PBMCs.

CDR3 length: 14 amino acids. Trimming removed 6 bases at V and 3 bases at J, with 15 bases between. In germline, CDR1 is MGHDK, CDR2 SYGVNS. This clone was detected only a few times. Using immunoSEQ multiplex PCR, the repertoire was profiled, and TCRdb retains in-frame clones only, with some absent. The repertoire holds some 200,000 clones, with about 70% as singletons. The V and J genes are TRBV25-1 and TRBJ2-7, with D tentatively TRBD1 (6 bases). Material for sequencing was peripheral blood. The receptor was derived from a woman in her 50s with active or convalescent COVID-19. CDR3 amino acids: CASSRSGGSYEQYF. In DNA form, the CDR3 reads TGTGCCAGCAGCCGAAGTGGGGGCAGCTACGAGCAGTACTTC.